This T cell receptor beta chain is drawn from a study of vaccination effects on CD4 cells after COVID-19. Points from the study as a whole: In vaccinees who were healthy, merely 1 out of 255 vaccine-induced clones cross-reacted with common cold coronaviruses.

Before any sequencing was done, the ViraFEST assay used viral peptide pools to expand antigen-specific CD4+ T cells. The culture ran for approximately 10 days, and then CD4+ T cells were isolated. Each vaccine recipient was nucleocapsid antibody negative and had no prior SARS-CoV-2 infection. The researchers cultured 1.5 million to 2.5 million PBMC per well with about 10 IU/ml IL-2 and about 10 ug/ml peptides. The protocol was immunoSEQ multiplex PCR, while the TCRdb copy is restricted to in-frame clones and leaves out a portion. The sample shows about 65,000 clones, less than 85% of them seen only once. On this clone itself: Its antigen is currently unknown.

Germline V gives CDR1 SGHKS, CDR2 YYEKEE (reference sequence). The length of the CDR3 is 15 residues. J was trimmed by 4 bases and V by 2 bases; bases with no gene match: 6. The starting material was CD4+ T cells from PBMCs cultured with HCoV-NL63 spike peptides, obtained before COVID-19 vaccination. The V gene is TRBV5-5, the J gene TRBJ2-3; 8 nucleotides line up with TRBD1. The source of this sequence is a human donor who received a COVID-19 vaccine. CDR3 amino acids: CASSFSGGGADTQYF. The CDR3 nucleotides are TGTGCCAGCAGCTTTTCAGGGGGCGGGGCAGATACGCAGTATTTT.